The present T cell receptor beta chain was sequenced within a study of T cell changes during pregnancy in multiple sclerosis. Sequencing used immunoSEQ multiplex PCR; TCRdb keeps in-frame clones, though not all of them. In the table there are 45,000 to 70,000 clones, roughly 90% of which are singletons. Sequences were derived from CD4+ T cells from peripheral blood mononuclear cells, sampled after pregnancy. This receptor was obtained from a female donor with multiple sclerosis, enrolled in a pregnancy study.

The CDR3 nucleotides read TGTGCCAGCTCGCCGAGTCAGGGGAACGGCTACACCTTC. Its translation: CASSPSQGNGYTF. The J gene is TRBJ1-2, the V gene TRBV18; TRBD1 might be the D (6 bases). The CDR3 spans 13 residues. Trimming removed 6 bases at V and 8 bases at J, with 16 bases between. The V gene's germline CDR1 is KGHSH and CDR2 LQKENI.